This TCR beta chain was captured by sequencing in a study of identical twins. Overall study results and limits: Models underestimated TCR alpha sharing (out-of-frame) in monozygotic twins.

Ten or more counts support this clonotype. Its antigen is undetermined. Only healthy Caucasians were included as donors. A universal primer site was created by template switching, with the cDNA bearing unique molecular identifiers. TCRdb reprocessed the 5' RACE reads via MiXCR and lists one record per CDR3 protein. The sample lists roughly 710,000 distinct CDR3 sequences; around 6% were seen once. CDR1 is SGHRS and CDR2 is YFSETQ in the germline V gene. V lost 0 bases and J 8 bases, leaving 14 bases between the germline ends. The CDR3 length is 15 residues. This clonotype was obtained from a man aged 18 to 30 in good health. Specimen: naive T cells sorted from blood. This sequence joins TRBV5-1 and TRBJ2-2; D is perhaps TRBD2 (6 bases). CDR3 nucleotide sequence: TGCGCCAGCAGCTTGGTGCGGACTACCGCGGGGGAGCTGTTTTTT. It yields the protein CASSLVRTTAGELFF.